The 6 T cell receptor beta chains below come from one sample, sequenced in a study of T cell repertoires in cytomegalovirus infection. Via MiXCR, TCRdb re-called the reads, giving one row per CDR3 protein. This table has more than 85,000 distinct CDR3 sequences, around 22% appearing once. The specimen sequenced was CD8+ T cells from PBMCs. The source is a human donor in good health (CMV status not recorded). Some clones in this sample may be carry-over from other donors' samples.

The chain joins TRBV4-2 to TRBJ2-2; no definite D call. V was trimmed by 5 bases and J by 1 base, leaving 5 bases between them. Per germline, CDR1 LGHNA and CDR2 YNFKEQ. The CDR3 totals 13 residues. The CDR3 DNA sequence: TGTGCCAGCAGCGATAGGAACACCGGGGAGCTGTTTTTT. This codes for CASSDRNTGELFF.

To note about this clonotype: A much larger clone differs by one base, so this may be a read error. The chain recombines TRBV7-6 with TRBJ1-3, with no clear D. The V end was cut by 6 bases, the J end by 0 bases, with 9 bases between. This CDR3 region has 14 residues. In germline, CDR1 is SGHVS, CDR2 FNYEAQ. CDR3 sequence (DNA): TGTGCCAGCAGATTGGGTTACTCTGGAAACACCATATATTTT. Amino acid sequence: CASRLGYSGNTIYF.

This clonotype was counted a few times. This CDR3 is CASSFPIAEGSPDTQYF. The CDR3 bases are TGTGCCAGCAGCTTTCCTATCGCGGAAGGGTCCCCAGATACGCAGTATTTT. This chain uses TRBV7-9 with TRBJ2-3; D unclear. From germline, CDR1 is SEHNR and CDR2 FQNEAQ (reference sequence). This CDR3 is 17 amino acids long. V dropped 3 bases and J dropped 4 bases, with 20 bases sitting between them.

This clonotype has ten or more counts. The chain carries TRBV12-3 or TRBV12-4 and TRBJ2-7; unclear D gene. Trimming stripped 3 bases from V and 3 bases from J, with 6 bases between. The CDR3 length is 12 residues. CDR3 region: CASSLNGYEQYF. In DNA, the CDR3 is TGTGCCAGCAGTTTGAATGGCTACGAGCAGTACTTC.

This clonotype has more than one count but fewer than ten. The chain recombines TRBV20-1 with TRBJ2-2, with D possibly matching TRBD2 (6 bases). The CDR3 consists of 15 residues. Trimming took 2 bases from V and 4 from J, leaving 14 bases between them. From germline, CDR1 is DFQATT and CDR2 SNEGSKA (reference sequence). CDR3 DNA sequence: TGCAGTGCTAGAAGAGTAGCGGATTCCACCGGGGAGCTGTTTTTT. Its protein product is CSARRVADSTGELFF.

This clonotype was recorded a few times. The genes are TRBV7-4 and TRBJ2-1, with 10 positions matching TRBD2. Germline CDR1 and CDR2: SGHVT and SQSDAQ. The V gene end was trimmed by 7 bases and the J gene end by 9 bases; junction bases not matched to a gene: 9. The CDR3 is made up of 14 amino acids. CDR3 in DNA: TGTGCCAGCAACCCCAGCGGGGGGGCAGTTGAGCAGTTCTTC. Amino acid sequence: CASNPSGGAVEQFF. The full variable domain, completed using reference TRBV7-4 and TRBJ2-1, is GAGVSQSPRYKVAKRGRDVALRCDSISGHVTLYWYRQTLGQGSEVLTYSQSDAQRDKSGRPSGRFSAERPERSVSTLKIQRTEQGDSAVYLCASNPSGGAVEQFFGPGTRLTVL.